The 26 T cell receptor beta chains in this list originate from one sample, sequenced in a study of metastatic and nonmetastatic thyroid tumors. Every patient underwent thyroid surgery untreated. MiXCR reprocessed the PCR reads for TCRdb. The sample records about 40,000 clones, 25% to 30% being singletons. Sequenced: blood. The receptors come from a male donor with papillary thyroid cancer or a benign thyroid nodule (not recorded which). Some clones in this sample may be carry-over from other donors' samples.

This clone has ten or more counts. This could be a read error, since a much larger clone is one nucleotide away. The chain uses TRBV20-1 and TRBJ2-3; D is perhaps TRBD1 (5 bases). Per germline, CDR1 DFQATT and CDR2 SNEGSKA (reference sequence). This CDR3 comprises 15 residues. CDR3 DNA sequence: TGCAGTGCTAGAGATCGCGTCAGTAGCACAGGTACGCAGTATTTT. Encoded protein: CSARDRVSSTGTQYF.

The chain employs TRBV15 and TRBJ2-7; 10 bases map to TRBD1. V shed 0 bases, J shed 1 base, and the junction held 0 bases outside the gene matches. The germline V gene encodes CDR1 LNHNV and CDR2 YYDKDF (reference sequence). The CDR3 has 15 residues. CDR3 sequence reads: CATSREGQGSYEQYF. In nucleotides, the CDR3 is TGTGCCACCAGCAGAGAGGGACAGGGGTCCTACGAGCAGTACTTC.

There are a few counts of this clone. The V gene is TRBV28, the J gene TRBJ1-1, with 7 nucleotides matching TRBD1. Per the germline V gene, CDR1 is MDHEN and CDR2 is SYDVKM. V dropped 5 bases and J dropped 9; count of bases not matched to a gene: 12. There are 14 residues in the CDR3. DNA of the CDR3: TGTGCCAGCAGTCTTAACAGGGGATTAACTCAAGCTTTCTTT. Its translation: CASSLNRGLTQAFF.

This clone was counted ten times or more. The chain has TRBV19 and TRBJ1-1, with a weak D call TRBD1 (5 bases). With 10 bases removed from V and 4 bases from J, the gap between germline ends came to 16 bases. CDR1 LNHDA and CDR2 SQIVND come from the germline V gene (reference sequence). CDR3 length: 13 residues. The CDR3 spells CATGQGHGTEAFF. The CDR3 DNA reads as TGTGCCACCGGGCAGGGTCACGGCACTGAAGCTTTCTTT.

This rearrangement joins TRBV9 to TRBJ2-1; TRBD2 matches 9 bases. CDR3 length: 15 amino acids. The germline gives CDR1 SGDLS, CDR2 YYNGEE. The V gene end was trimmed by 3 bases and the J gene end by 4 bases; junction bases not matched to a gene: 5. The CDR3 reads CASSARLAVYNEQFF. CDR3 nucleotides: TGTGCCAGCAGCGCCCGACTAGCGGTATACAATGAGCAGTTCTTC.

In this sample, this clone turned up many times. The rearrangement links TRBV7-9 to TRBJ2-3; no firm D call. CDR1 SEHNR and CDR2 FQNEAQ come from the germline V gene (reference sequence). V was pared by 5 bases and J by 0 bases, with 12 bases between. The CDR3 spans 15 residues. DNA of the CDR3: TGTGCCAGCAGCCCGGGCTTTTATAGCACAGATACGCAGTATTTT. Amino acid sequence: CASSPGFYSTDTQYF.

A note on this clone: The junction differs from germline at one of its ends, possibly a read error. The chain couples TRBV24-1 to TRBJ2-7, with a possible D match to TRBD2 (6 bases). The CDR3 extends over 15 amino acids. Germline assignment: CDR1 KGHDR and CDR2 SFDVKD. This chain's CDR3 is CATTDSGSRSYEEYF. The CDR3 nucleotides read TGTGCCACCACAGATAGCGGTAGCCGATCCTACGAGGAGTACTTC.

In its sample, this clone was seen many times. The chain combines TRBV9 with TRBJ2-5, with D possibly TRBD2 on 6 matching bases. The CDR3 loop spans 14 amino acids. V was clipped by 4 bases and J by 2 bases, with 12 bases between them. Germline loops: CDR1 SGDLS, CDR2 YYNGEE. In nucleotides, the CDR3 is TGTGCCAGCAGCCCGGAGGGGAGGCAAGAGACCCAGTACTTC. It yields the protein CASSPEGRQETQYF.

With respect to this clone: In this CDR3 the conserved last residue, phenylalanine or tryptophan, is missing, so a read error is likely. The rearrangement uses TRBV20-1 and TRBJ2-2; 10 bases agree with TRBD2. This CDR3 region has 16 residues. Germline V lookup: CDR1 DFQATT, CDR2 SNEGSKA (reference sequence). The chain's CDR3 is CSARPAGGPGTAELFL. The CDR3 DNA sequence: TGCAGTGCTAGACCAGCGGGAGGGCCGGGGACCGCGGAGCTGTTTTTG.

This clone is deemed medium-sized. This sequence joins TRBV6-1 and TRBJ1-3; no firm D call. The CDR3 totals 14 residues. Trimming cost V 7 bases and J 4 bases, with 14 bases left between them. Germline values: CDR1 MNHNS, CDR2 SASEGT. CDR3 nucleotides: TGTGCCAGCACCAGCGCTCTGGTCGGAAACACCATATATTTT. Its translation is CASTSALVGNTIYF.

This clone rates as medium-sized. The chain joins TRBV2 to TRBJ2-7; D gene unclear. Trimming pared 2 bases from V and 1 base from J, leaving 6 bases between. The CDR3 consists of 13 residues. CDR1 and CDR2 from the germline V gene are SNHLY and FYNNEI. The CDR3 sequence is CASSEQASYEQYF. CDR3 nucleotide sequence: TGTGCCAGCAGTGAACAGGCATCCTACGAGCAGTACTTC.

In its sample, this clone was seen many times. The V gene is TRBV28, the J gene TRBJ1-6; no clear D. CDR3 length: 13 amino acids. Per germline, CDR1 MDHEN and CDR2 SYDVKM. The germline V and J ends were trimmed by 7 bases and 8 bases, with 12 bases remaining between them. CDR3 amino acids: CASILQRDSPLHF. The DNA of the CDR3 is TGTGCCAGCATTCTACAGCGGGATTCACCCCTCCACTTT.

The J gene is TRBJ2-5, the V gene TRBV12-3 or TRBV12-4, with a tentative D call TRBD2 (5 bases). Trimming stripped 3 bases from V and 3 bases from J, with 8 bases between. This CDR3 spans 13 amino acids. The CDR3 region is CASSFSAEETQYF. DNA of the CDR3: TGTGCCAGCAGTTTTTCAGCGGAAGAGACCCAGTACTTC.

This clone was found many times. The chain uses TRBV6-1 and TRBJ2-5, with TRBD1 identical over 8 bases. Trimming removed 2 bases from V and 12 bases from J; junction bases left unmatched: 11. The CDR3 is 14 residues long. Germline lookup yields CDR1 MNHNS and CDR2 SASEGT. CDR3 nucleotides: TGTGCCAGCAGTGAAAGGGGGACAGGCCGCGCGGAGTACTTC. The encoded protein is CASSERGTGRAEYF.

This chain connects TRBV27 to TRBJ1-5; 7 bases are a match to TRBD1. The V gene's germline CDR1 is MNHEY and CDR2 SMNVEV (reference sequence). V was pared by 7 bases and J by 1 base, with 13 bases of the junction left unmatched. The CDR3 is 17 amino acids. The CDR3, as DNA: TGTGCCAGCATCCCTACAGGATGGGACAGCAGCAATCAGCCCCAGCATTTT. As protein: CASIPTGWDSSNQPQHF.

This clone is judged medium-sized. In DNA form, the CDR3 reads TGCGCCAGCAGCTTGAATTTCGGCAGGGGCGGATTGAACACCGGGGAGCTGTTTTTT. Its protein product is CASSLNFGRGGLNTGELFF. The chain uses TRBV5-1 and TRBJ2-2; a weak D match, TRBD1 (6 bases). There are 19 residues in the CDR3. Trimming stripped 1 base from V and 1 base from J, with 20 bases between. Per germline, CDR1 SGHRS and CDR2 YFSETQ.

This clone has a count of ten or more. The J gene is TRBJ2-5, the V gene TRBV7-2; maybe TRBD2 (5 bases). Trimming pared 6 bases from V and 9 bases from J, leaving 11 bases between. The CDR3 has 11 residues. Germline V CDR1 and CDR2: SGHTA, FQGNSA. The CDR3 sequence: CASSRGSPQYF. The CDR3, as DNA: TGTGCCAGCAGTCGCGGGTCACCCCAGTACTTC.

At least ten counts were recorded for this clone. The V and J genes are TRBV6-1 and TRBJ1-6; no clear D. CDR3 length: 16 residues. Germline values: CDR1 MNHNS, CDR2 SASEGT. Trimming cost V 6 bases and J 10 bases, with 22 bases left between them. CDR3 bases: TGTGCCAGCAGAACTCGCGGACGGACTCGGGGATCACCCCTCCACTTT. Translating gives CASRTRGRTRGSPLHF.

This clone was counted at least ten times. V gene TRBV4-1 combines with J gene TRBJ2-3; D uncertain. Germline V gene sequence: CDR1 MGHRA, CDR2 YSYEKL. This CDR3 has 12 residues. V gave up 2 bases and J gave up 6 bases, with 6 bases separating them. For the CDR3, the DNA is TGCGCCAGCAGCCAATCATGGGATACGCAGTATTTT. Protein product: CASSQSWDTQYF.

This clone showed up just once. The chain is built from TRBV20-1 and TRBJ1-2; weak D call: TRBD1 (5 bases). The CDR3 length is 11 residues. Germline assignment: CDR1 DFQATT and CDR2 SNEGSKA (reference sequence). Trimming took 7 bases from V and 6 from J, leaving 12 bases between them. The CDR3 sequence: CSVWDFDGYTF. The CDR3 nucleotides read TGCAGTGTTTGGGACTTCGATGGCTACACCTTC.

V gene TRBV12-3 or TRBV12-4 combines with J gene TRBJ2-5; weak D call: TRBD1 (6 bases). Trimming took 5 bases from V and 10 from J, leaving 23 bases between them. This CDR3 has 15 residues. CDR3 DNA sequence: TGTGCCAGCAGTCTAATTCGAGGGGGTTCGGACATCCAGTACTTC. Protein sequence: CASSLIRGGSDIQYF.

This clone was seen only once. CDR3 DNA: TGTGCCAGCAGCGCCTTTGGGAGCGGGGGGGCCGCTGAGCAGTTCTTC. Translated: CASSAFGSGGAAEQFF. The rearrangement uses TRBV9 and TRBJ2-1, with 10 bases lining up with TRBD2. The CDR3 loop spans 16 amino acids. The junction had 12 bases not matched to a gene; V was cut back by 3 bases and J by 9 bases. Germline values: CDR1 SGDLS, CDR2 YYNGEE.

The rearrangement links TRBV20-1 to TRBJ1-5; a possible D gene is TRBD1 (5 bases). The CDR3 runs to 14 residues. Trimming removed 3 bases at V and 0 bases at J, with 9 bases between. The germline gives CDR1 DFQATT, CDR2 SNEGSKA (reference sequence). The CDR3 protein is CSASLTDSNQPQHF. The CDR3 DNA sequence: TGCAGTGCTAGCCTGACAGATAGCAATCAGCCCCAGCATTTT.

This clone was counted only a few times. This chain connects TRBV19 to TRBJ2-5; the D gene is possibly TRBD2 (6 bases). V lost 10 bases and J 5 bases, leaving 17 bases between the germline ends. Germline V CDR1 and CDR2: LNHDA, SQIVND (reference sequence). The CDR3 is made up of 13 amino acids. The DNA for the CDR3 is TGTGCCACCAGGAGGGTTGGCTGGGAGACCCAGTACTTC. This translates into CATRRVGWETQYF.

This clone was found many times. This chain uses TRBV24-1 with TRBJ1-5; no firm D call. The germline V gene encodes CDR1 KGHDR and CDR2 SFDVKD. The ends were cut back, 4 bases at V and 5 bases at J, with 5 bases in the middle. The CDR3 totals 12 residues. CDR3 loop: CATSDPDQPQHF. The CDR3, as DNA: TGTGCCACCAGTGACCCAGATCAGCCCCAGCATTTT.

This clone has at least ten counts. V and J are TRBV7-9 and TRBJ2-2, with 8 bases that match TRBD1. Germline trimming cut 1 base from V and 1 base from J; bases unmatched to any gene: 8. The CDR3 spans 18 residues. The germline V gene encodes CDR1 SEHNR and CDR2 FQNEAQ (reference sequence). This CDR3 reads CASSLVGRQGKNTGELFF. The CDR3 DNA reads TGTGCCAGCAGCTTAGTAGGGCGACAGGGGAAGAACACCGGGGAGCTGTTTTTT.